The 4 T cell receptor beta chains given below trace back to one sample, sequenced in a study of OX40 agonist ivuxolimab in advanced cancers. Data came from immunoSEQ multiplex PCR; TCRdb stores just in-frame clones and leaves some out. Of about 120,000 clones listed, approximately 90% are singletons. This specimen was CD4+ or CD8+ T cells sorted from blood, taken in a trial of the OX40 agonist ivuxolimab. The receptors derive from an adult with an advanced solid tumor such as melanoma, head and neck, liver or kidney cancer.

V is TRBV7-2 and J is TRBJ1-2; D unresolved. The V gene's germline CDR1 is SGHTA and CDR2 FQGNSA. V was pared by 2 bases and J by 7 bases, with 8 bases between. The CDR3 is 12 residues long. CDR3 nucleotide sequence: TGTGCCAGCAGCTTACCTGGGAGTGGCTACACCTTC. The encoded protein is CASSLPGSGYTF. Full variable domain (missing parts from reference TRBV7-2 and TRBJ1-2): GAGVSQSPSNKVTEKGKDVELRCDPISGHTALYWYRQSLGQGLEFLIYFQGNSAPDKSGLPSDRFSAERTGGSVSTLTIQRTQQEDSAVYLCASSLPGSGYTFGSGTRLTVV.

This clone was seen only once. The J gene is TRBJ1-2, the V gene TRBV7-9; no clear D gene. Between the trimmed V and J ends, which lost 1 base and 4 bases, there was a span of 13 bases. Germline V lookup: CDR1 SEHNR, CDR2 FQNEAQ (reference sequence). The CDR3 spans 15 residues. CDR3 nucleotides: TGTGCCAGCAGCTTAGTGTTGGAGGGAACCTATGGCTACACCTTC. Protein product: CASSLVLEGTYGYTF. Based on the CDR3 plus reference TRBV7-9 and TRBJ1-2, the full variable domain is DTGVSQNPRHKITKRGQNVTFRCDPISEHNRLYWYRQTLGQGPEFLTYFQNEAQLEKSRLLSDRFSAERPKGSFSTLEIQRTEQGDSAMYLCASSLVLEGTYGYTFGSGTRLTVV.

The rearrangement links TRBV7-2 to TRBJ2-1, with D unresolved. This CDR3 spans 13 amino acids. CDR1 and CDR2 (germline): SGHTA, FQGNSA. Trimming took off 5 bases at V and 8 bases at J, with 13 bases between the two ends. CDR3 amino acids: CASSPVGVHEQFF. The CDR3 DNA reads TGTGCCAGCAGCCCCGTCGGAGTCCATGAGCAGTTCTTC. Looking up the rest from reference TRBV7-2 and TRBJ2-1 gives the full variable domain: GAGVSQSPSNKVTEKGKDVELRCDPISGHTALYWYRQSLGQGLEFLIYFQGNSAPDKSGLPSDRFSAERTGGSVSTLTIQRTQQEDSAVYLCASSPVGVHEQFFGPGTRLTVL.

This clone showed up just once. The gene calls are TRBV28 and TRBJ2-5; tentative D call: TRBD2 (6 bases). Trimming cost V 5 bases and J 10 bases, with 17 bases left between them. The CDR3 covers 13 residues. Germline CDR1 reads MDHEN; CDR2 reads SYDVKM. The CDR3 bases are TGTGCCAGCAGTCCCCTAGCGAAACGGGTCCAGTACTTC. Its translation: CASSPLAKRVQYF.